A selection of T cell receptor beta chains follows, all from one sample in a study of monozygotic twins with cystic fibrosis. Profiling relied on immunoSEQ multiplex PCR, and the TCRdb table lists in-frame clones only, not all of them. The repertoire holds 20,000 or so clones, just under 90% seen once, with more than 0.9% in the top ten. The sample taken for sequencing was blood. The origin of the receptors is a woman younger than 45 with cystic fibrosis. Each CDR3 is given with its conserved first and last residue. The D gene is left open where the match is weak. Expanded clones get a size class; other rows say once, few or many, or leave the size out.

CDR3	DNA	size	D	V	J	length
CASVRDLLTEAFF	TGTGCCAGCGTTCGGGACCTCCTAACTGAAGCTTTCTTT	-	-	TRBV2	TRBJ1-1	13
CASSHSTTGGSYNEQFF	TGTGCCAGCAGCCATTCCACCACAGGGGGCTCCTACAATGAGCAGTTCTTC	-	TRBD1	TRBV4-2	TRBJ2-1	17
CASSLNGRQLTYNEQFF	TGTGCCAGCAGCTTAAACGGGCGACAGCTCACCTACAATGAGCAGTTCTTC	-	-	TRBV11-3	TRBJ2-1	17
CASSSPLSGYTF	TGTGCCAGCAGTTCCCCCTTATCTGGCTACACCTTC	-	-	TRBV5-4	TRBJ1-2	12
CASSVGSPSNGYTF	TGTGCCAGCAGCGTAGGCTCCCCGAGTAACGGCTACACCTTC	-	-	TRBV9	TRBJ1-2	14
CASSQDGGSSYEQYF	TGCGCCAGCAGCCAAGATGGGGGGTCCTCCTACGAGCAGTACTTC	-	-	TRBV4-3	TRBJ2-7	15
CASSPGITEAFF	TGTGCCAGCAGCCCCGGTATCACTGAAGCTTTCTTT	few	-	TRBV5-6	TRBJ1-1	12
CASRERGVQETQYF	TGTGCCAGCAGGGAGCGGGGGGTCCAAGAGACCCAGTACTTC	-	TRBD2	TRBV28	TRBJ2-5	14
CASRRQGAPNEKLFF	TGTGCCAGCAGACGACAGGGGGCCCCTAATGAAAAACTGTTTTTT	-	TRBD1	TRBV27	TRBJ1-4	15
CASSWGTLPSYEQYF	TGTGCCAGCAGCTGGGGGACTCTGCCCTCCTACGAGCAGTACTTC	-	-	TRBV5-4	TRBJ2-7	15
CASGPVSYNEQFF	TGTGCCAGCGGACCCGTCTCCTACAATGAGCAGTTCTTC	few	-	TRBV2	TRBJ2-1	13
CASSPYRDSYNEQFF	TGTGCCAGCAGTCCTTACAGGGATTCCTACAATGAGCAGTTCTTC	few	-	TRBV28	TRBJ2-1	15